This T cell receptor beta chain was observed in a study of T cell responses to AZD1222 COVID-19 vaccine. General study points: Two AZD1222 administrations were followed by greater Spike-specific TCR breadth and depth. A mostly white British donor set with more females was recruited, and clonal diversity was possibly underestimated. The study identified only five to seven AZD1222 recipients as seropositive at baseline. Close to half of all spike-specific TCRs reportedly target regions of the variants that are unmutated.

The CDR3 length is 15 residues. Germline-derived CDR1 and CDR2 are SEHNR and FQNEAQ (reference sequence). Trimming at V came to 7 bases and at J to 2 bases, leaving 9 bases not matched to a gene. The sample holds a few counts of this clone. The target antigen is unknown. The data were produced by immunoSEQ multiplex PCR, yet TCRdb's version contains in-frame clones alone and is incomplete. The table has 120,000 to 150,000 clones, approximately 89% seen once. V usage is TRBV7-9 and J usage is TRBJ2-7, with 9 bases that match TRBD2. The material was peripheral blood, obtained 28 days after the second AZD1222 dose. This receptor was identified in an adult who received the AZD1222 COVID-19 vaccine. The CDR3 protein is CASTPLAGGTYEQYF. The CDR3 coding sequence is TGTGCCAGCACCCCCCTGGCGGGAGGGACCTACGAGCAGTACTTC.